This T cell receptor (beta chain) was identified in a study of shared clonotypes between healthy human individuals. Terminally differentiated effector memory CD45RA+ cells were excluded from the naive CD8 cells, which were CD45RO-negative and positively selected for CCR7. V was trimmed by 1 base and J by 6 bases, leaving 6 bases between them. The CDR3 loop spans 12 amino acids. Germline values: CDR1 MNHEY, CDR2 SVGAGI. Using immunoSEQ multiplex PCR, the repertoire was profiled, and TCRdb retains in-frame clones only, with some absent. The sample comprises 1.5 million to 2.5 million clones, just under 95% of which are singletons, and less than 1.5% rests with the top ten.

Sequencing used naive CD8+ T cells sorted from blood. The receptor's source is a young man in good health. The chain joins TRBV6-5 to TRBJ1-1, with D unclear. CDR3 bases: TGTGCCAGCAGTTACTTCGGCGCTGAAGCTTTCTTT. Translating it yields CASSYFGAEAFF.